This TCR beta chain stems from a study of cytomegalovirus exposure and HLA in healthy donors. Regarding the study as a whole: A link between a missense DCLRE1C variant and TCR beta V- and J-gene trimming emerged from a later analysis. Several top significant clusters appeared, in a later analysis, to be linked to common viral pathogens. TCR sequences were mostly rare, though some public TCRs occurred in many donors.

PCR involved 60 Vbeta and 13 Jbeta primers. Data came from immunoSEQ multiplex PCR; TCRdb stores just in-frame clones and leaves some out. The sample is made up of approximately 79,000 clones, and the top ten hold 0.8% to 1% of it. A remark on this clone: As yet, its antigen is unknown.

CDR1 is WNHNN, CDR2 SYGVQD, per germline (reference sequence). V lost 3 bases and J 7 bases, leaving 16 bases between the germline ends. This CDR3 has 14 residues. This chain joins TRBV10-1 and TRBJ2-7, with TRBD2 as a possible D gene (5 bases). What was sequenced was PBMCs. This TCR was sampled from a boy between 5 and 17 years old in good health and CMV-seronegative. DNA for the CDR3: TGCGCCAGCAGTGAATCCGGACGGGATGGGGAGCAGTACTTC. Protein product: CASSESGRDGEQYF.